Below, 32 T cell receptor beta chains from the same sample are listed, as sequenced in a study of shared clonotypes between healthy human individuals. Here immunoSEQ multiplex PCR was the method, and the copy in TCRdb shows in-frame clones only, minus some. Among over a million clones listed, around 78% were seen once. Sequenced: memory CD4+ T cells from PBMCs. Noted subset: CD45RA-negative fraction. These receptor sequences come from a man between 18 and 29 years old in good health. Some clones in this sample may be carry-over from other donors' samples.

As for this clone: The sample carries other DNA sequences with the same CDR3. The chain uses TRBV5-1 and TRBJ2-7, with D maybe TRBD1 (5 bases). The CDR3 sequence is 11 residues long. V was cut by 4 bases and J by 3 bases, with 5 bases left in between. Germline loops: CDR1 SGHRS, CDR2 YFSETQ. The CDR3 spells CASSRGYEQYF. CDR3 bases: TGCGCCAGCAGCAGGGGCTACGAGCAGTACTTC. The full variable domain, with the rest looked up from reference TRBV5-1 and TRBJ2-7, is KAGVTQTPRYLIKTRGQQVTLSCSPISGHRSVSWYQQTPGQGLQFLFEYFSETQRNKGNFPGRFSGRQFSNSRSEMNVSTLELGDSALYLCASSRGYEQYFGPGTRLTVT.

This clone appeared a few times. The V gene is TRBV4-3, the J gene TRBJ1-5; D is perhaps TRBD1 (6 bases). The CDR3 is 13 residues long. Trimming removed 0 bases at V and 10 bases at J, with 10 bases between. Germline CDR1 is LGHNA and CDR2 is YSLEER. This chain's CDR3 is CASSQDRGRPQHF. DNA of the CDR3: TGCGCCAGCAGCCAAGACAGGGGACGCCCCCAGCATTTT.

This clone was seen just once. The chain recombines TRBV7-2 with TRBJ2-7; D is unresolved. The CDR3 loop spans 14 amino acids. Trimming took off 4 bases at V and 3 bases at J, with 13 bases between the two ends. Germline V lookup: CDR1 SGHTA, CDR2 FQGNSA. CDR3 DNA sequence: TGTGCCAGCAGCTCACCCCCGTTCAACTACGAGCAGTACTTC. This gives the protein CASSSPPFNYEQYF.

Here the CDR3 reads CASSRAGGGGNTIYF. The CDR3 coding sequence is TGTGCCAGCAGCCGGGCAGGGGGCGGTGGAAACACCATATATTTT. V and J are TRBV11-2 and TRBJ1-3; 8 nucleotides line up with TRBD1. CDR1 and CDR2 (germline): SGHAT, FQNNGV. Unmatched junction bases numbered 6, after V lost 5 bases and J lost 3 bases. This CDR3 region has 15 residues.

The rearrangement uses TRBV5-5 and TRBJ2-1, with D possibly matching TRBD2 (6 bases). The CDR3 is made up of 18 amino acids. V gave up 4 bases and J gave up 8 bases, with 28 bases separating them. Germline CDR1 reads SGHKS; CDR2 reads YYEKEE (reference sequence). DNA for the CDR3: TGTGCCAGCAGCCGGAATCCACCGAAGACTAGGGGTTTCCATGAGCAGTTCTTC. It yields the protein CASSRNPPKTRGFHEQFF.

This chain uses TRBV27 with TRBJ2-3, with 12 bases aligning to TRBD1. Germline-derived CDR1 and CDR2 are MNHEY and SMNVEV (reference sequence). The junction had 11 bases not matched to a gene; V was cut back by 4 bases and J by 12 bases. This CDR3 is 15 amino acids long. The CDR3 loop is CASSSKGQGAPHQYF. CDR3 DNA: TGTGCCAGCAGTTCAAAGGGACAGGGGGCGCCCCACCAGTATTTT.

The DNA for the CDR3 is TGTGCCAGCAGCTCACGCACCGGGGAAAAACTGTTTTTT. This sequence encodes CASSSRTGEKLFF. The rearrangement links TRBV7-9 to TRBJ1-4, with D uncertain. The CDR3 spans 13 residues. V was shortened by 4 bases and J by 8 bases, with 11 bases between the two germline ends. The germline CDR1 and CDR2 sequences are SEHNR and FQNEAQ (reference sequence).

The CDR3 nucleotides read TGTGCCAGCAGCCAGGGGGGTTGGGCGCGGGGAATCGATTCCTACGAGCAGTACTTC. Its protein is CASSQGGWARGIDSYEQYF. V gene TRBV4-2 combines with J gene TRBJ2-7; possibly TRBD2 for D (6 bases). V lost 3 bases to trimming and J lost 1 base, with 25 bases between them. CDR1 LGHNA and CDR2 YNFKEQ come from the germline V gene. The CDR3 is 19 amino acids.

Of note for this clone: The sample carries other DNA sequences with the same CDR3. The V gene is TRBV4-1, the J gene TRBJ1-5; 7 bases map to TRBD1. The ends lost 3 bases at V and 3 bases at J; junction bases unmatched: 5. Germline CDR1 and CDR2: MGHRA and YSYEKL. The CDR3 extends over 15 amino acids. CDR3 nucleotide sequence: TGCGCCAGCAGCCAGGCCGACAGGGACAATCAGCCCCAGCATTTT. Protein product: CASSQADRDNQPQHF.

This chain uses TRBV30 with TRBJ1-2; a possible D gene is TRBD1 (5 bases). Trimming left V 0 bases short and J 8 bases short, with 16 bases between. Per the germline V gene, CDR1 is GTSNPN and CDR2 is SVGIG (reference sequence). This CDR3 is built from 14 residues. CDR3 loop: CAWSVLRGARGYTF. CDR3 DNA: TGTGCCTGGAGTGTACTTAGAGGGGCTAGGGGCTACACCTTC.

This clone has more than one count but fewer than ten. The chain employs TRBV5-1 and TRBJ1-4, with TRBD1 identical over 7 bases. This CDR3 comprises 14 residues. CDR1 and CDR2 (germline): SGHRS, YFSETQ. J gave up 5 bases and V 3 bases, and 4 bases lay outside the gene matches. The CDR3 DNA is TGCGCCAGCAGCTCGGACAGGTCGAATGAAAAACTGTTTTTT. It encodes CASSSDRSNEKLFF.

V is TRBV5-1 and J is TRBJ2-1, with D possibly being TRBD1 or TRBD2 (5 bases each). Germline CDR1 SGHRS, CDR2 YFSETQ. This CDR3 contains 14 residues. The ends were cut back, 2 bases at V and 3 bases at J, with 9 bases in the middle. The CDR3 DNA sequence: TGCGCCAGCAGCTTCGGGGACGACTACAATGAGCAGTTCTTC. It encodes CASSFGDDYNEQFF.

In regard to this clone: This may come from a read error, since a much larger clone is one base off. CDR3 sequence (DNA): TGTACCAGCAGCCTCACTAGCGGCGGGGAGCTGTTTTTT. Protein: CTSSLTSGGELFF. The chain is built from TRBV4-2 and TRBJ2-2; 8 bases agree with TRBD2. From germline, CDR1 is LGHNA and CDR2 YNFKEQ. The CDR3 is 13 residues long.

This chain links TRBV11-2 with TRBJ2-3; D may be TRBD2 (6 bases). Trimming took 2 bases from V and 0 from J, leaving 9 bases between them. CDR1 is SGHAT, CDR2 FQNNGV, per germline. There are 15 residues in the CDR3. The CDR3 nucleotides read TGTGCCAGCAGCTTACTAGCGCTGAGCACAGATACGCAGTATTTT. Protein: CASSLLALSTDTQYF.

The chain couples TRBV6-1 to TRBJ1-1; D not certain. The CDR3 runs to 12 residues. Per germline, CDR1 MNHNS and CDR2 SASEGT. Trimming cost V 6 bases and J 0 bases, with 5 bases left between them. In DNA form, the CDR3 reads TGTGCCAGCAGGGGTTTGAACACTGAAGCTTTCTTT. Translating gives CASRGLNTEAFF.

The chain couples TRBV11-2 to TRBJ2-3; 14 positions match TRBD2. This CDR3 has 15 amino acids. J lost 13 bases, V lost 1 base, and 7 bases had no gene match. Per the germline V gene, CDR1 is SGHAT and CDR2 is FQNNGV. CDR3 in DNA: TGTGCCAGCAGCTTAGTGATGGGACTAGCGGGAGCTGAGTATTTT. Amino acids: CASSLVMGLAGAEYF. The whole variable domain, filled in from reference TRBV11-2 and TRBJ2-3, reads EAGVAQSPRYKIIEKRQSVAFWCNPISGHATLYWYQQILGQGPKLLIQFQNNGVVDDSQLPKDRFSAERLKGVDSTLKIQPAKLEDSAVYLCASSLVMGLAGAEYFGPGTRLTVL.

The CDR3 region has the DNA TGTGCCTGGAGTTCGGGGTTGGGGGCCAACGTCCTGACTTTC. This translates into CAWSSGLGANVLTF. This chain connects TRBV30 to TRBJ2-6, with D maybe TRBD2 (5 bases). Trimming pared 2 bases from V and 4 bases from J, leaving 9 bases between. Germline assignment: CDR1 GTSNPN and CDR2 SVGIG (reference sequence). This CDR3 is built from 14 residues.

The gene calls are TRBV27 and TRBJ1-1; D gene unclear. V lost 5 bases and J 4 bases, leaving 11 bases between the germline ends. Germline CDR1 reads MNHEY; CDR2 reads SMNVEV (reference sequence). This CDR3 comprises 13 residues. CDR3 protein: CASSPTGSTEAFF. Here the CDR3 DNA reads TGTGCCAGCAGTCCCACGGGTTCCACTGAAGCTTTCTTT.

The chain links TRBV6-6 to TRBJ1-4, with a tentative D call TRBD1 (6 bases). The CDR3 extends over 15 amino acids. Per germline, CDR1 MNHNY and CDR2 SVGAGI (reference sequence). Trimming took 7 bases from V and 0 from J, leaving 12 bases between them. The CDR3 region is CASTPGAPTNEKLFF. The CDR3, as DNA: TGTGCCAGCACCCCGGGGGCCCCAACTAATGAAAAACTGTTTTTT.

CDR3 DNA: TGTGCCAGCGGACTAGCGGGAGGGCCGGCCCAGTACTTC. Translated, it gives CASGLAGGPAQYF. The V and J genes are TRBV2 and TRBJ2-5; 15 bases line up with TRBD2. Looked up from germline, CDR1 is SNHLY and CDR2 is FYNNEI. The CDR3 spans 13 residues. The ends lost 8 bases at V and 9 bases at J; junction bases unmatched: 4.

V and J are TRBV4-2 and TRBJ1-4; 9 bases match TRBD1. There are 16 residues in the CDR3. The germline V gene encodes CDR1 LGHNA and CDR2 YNFKEQ. V lost 0 bases, J lost 7 bases, and 6 bases stayed unmatched. The CDR3 DNA sequence: TGTGCCAGCAGCCAAGACCAGGGACAGGGAAGTGAAAAACTGTTTTTT. Amino acids: CASSQDQGQGSEKLFF.

The chain carries TRBV6-1 and TRBJ2-7; TRBD1 matches at 10 bases. J gave up 3 bases and V 7 bases, and 9 bases lay outside the gene matches. The germline gives CDR1 MNHNS, CDR2 SASEGT. The CDR3 is 15 amino acids. CDR3 amino acids: CASTERTGGSYEQYF. CDR3 nucleotides: TGTGCCAGCACCGAACGGACAGGGGGGAGCTACGAGCAGTACTTC.

The chain links TRBV28 to TRBJ1-5, with 7 bases that match TRBD1. V was pared by 4 bases and J by 4 bases, with 4 bases of the junction left unmatched. Germline CDR1 reads MDHEN; CDR2 reads SYDVKM. The CDR3 runs to 14 residues. CDR3 region: CASSYPQGNQPQHF. CDR3 sequence (DNA): TGTGCCAGCAGTTATCCACAGGGGAATCAGCCCCAGCATTTT.

V and J are TRBV2 and TRBJ1-5; D is ambiguous. Germline CDR1 SNHLY, CDR2 FYNNEI. The germline V and J ends were trimmed by 4 bases and 7 bases, with 11 bases remaining between them. The CDR3 length is 13 residues. The CDR3 reads CASSAGNKQPQHF. The CDR3 region has the DNA TGTGCCAGCAGTGCCGGAAACAAACAGCCCCAGCATTTT.

The rearrangement links TRBV6-5 to TRBJ2-7; 7 bases align to TRBD1. The germline gives CDR1 MNHEY, CDR2 SVGAGI. J gave up 0 bases and V 0 bases, and 5 bases lay outside the gene matches. This CDR3 has 16 residues. The CDR3 loop is CASSYSATGSSYEQYF. In DNA form, the CDR3 reads TGTGCCAGCAGTTACTCGGCGACAGGGAGCTCCTACGAGCAGTACTTC.

This clone appeared a single time. This chain joins TRBV6-1 and TRBJ1-3; D is unclear. The CDR3 totals 15 residues. From germline, CDR1 is MNHNS and CDR2 SASEGT. Trimming pared 5 bases from V and 0 bases from J, leaving 11 bases between. In nucleotides, the CDR3 is TGTGCCAGCAGTTCCGGCGCCCGCTCTGGAAACACCATATATTTT. It specifies CASSSGARSGNTIYF.

This sequence joins TRBV11-2 and TRBJ2-3; D is undetermined. Trimming took off 5 bases at V and 3 bases at J, with 15 bases between the two ends. Per germline, CDR1 SGHAT and CDR2 FQNNGV. The CDR3 is made up of 15 amino acids. CDR3 protein: CASSPGQVRTDTQYF. CDR3 sequence (DNA): TGTGCCAGCAGCCCTGGGCAGGTTCGGACAGATACGCAGTATTTT.

This chain connects TRBV27 to TRBJ2-2; D perhaps matches TRBD2 (6 bases). The V and J ends lost 3 bases and 4 bases respectively, with 21 bases between them. The germline CDR1 and CDR2 sequences are MNHEY and SMNVEV (reference sequence). The CDR3 is 18 amino acids. The CDR3 here is CASSLGRDPSAITGELFF. The CDR3 region has the DNA TGTGCCAGCAGTTTGGGACGGGACCCTAGCGCCATCACCGGGGAGCTGTTTTTT.

The J gene is TRBJ2-3, the V gene TRBV2, with D possibly being TRBD2 (6 bases). The CDR3 runs to 16 residues. Between the trimmed V and J ends, which lost 6 bases and 2 bases, there was a span of 18 bases. Germline CDR1 SNHLY, CDR2 FYNNEI. The CDR3 sequence is CASSVTSLPLTDTQYF. CDR3 nucleotide sequence: TGTGCCAGCAGCGTGACTAGTTTGCCCCTCACAGATACGCAGTATTTT.

This chain joins TRBV2 and TRBJ1-5, with TRBD1 as a possible D gene (6 bases). Deletions cut 8 bases from V and 2 bases from J, with 10 bases between. The germline CDR1 and CDR2 sequences are SNHLY and FYNNEI. The CDR3 extends over 13 amino acids. CDR3 coding DNA: TGTGCCAGCCAGGGGACGCGCAATCAGCCCCAGCATTTT. It encodes CASQGTRNQPQHF.

The chain combines TRBV5-1 with TRBJ2-5; 8 bases are shared with TRBD1. Unmatched junction bases numbered 4, after V lost 1 base and J lost 5 bases. Germline V gives CDR1 SGHRS, CDR2 YFSETQ. There are 14 residues in the CDR3. The CDR3 protein is CASSLMTGVETQYF. The CDR3 nucleotides are TGCGCCAGCAGCTTGATGACAGGGGTGGAGACCCAGTACTTC.

V gene TRBV29-1 combines with J gene TRBJ1-3; D not certain. Trimming shortened V by 4 bases and J by 11 bases, and 15 bases separated the two germline ends. The CDR3 length is 12 residues. Germline assignment: CDR1 SQVTM and CDR2 ANQGSEA. The CDR3 sequence: CSVGPLGGPIYF. The DNA for the CDR3 is TGCAGCGTTGGGCCCCTTGGCGGGCCCATATATTTT.